This is a list of T cell receptor beta chains from one sample in a study of cytomegalovirus exposure and HLA in healthy donors. Assay: immunoSEQ multiplex PCR; the TCRdb copy retains only in-frame clones and omits some. The repertoire consists of roughly 55,000 clones, with approximately 80% occurring once and the leading ten covering 2% to 3%. Sequences were obtained from PBMCs. The origin of the receptors is a female donor in good health and CMV-seronegative. CDR3s include the opening cysteine and the closing phenylalanine or tryptophan. The order of the fields is V gene, D gene, J gene, clone size, CDR3 protein, CDR3 DNA. The D gene is left open where the match is weak. A row's size may be missing; if present it is once, few, many or a size class.

TRBV6-1	TRBD1	TRBJ1-6	-	CASRRQGYNSPLHF	TGTGCCAGCAGACGACAGGGGTATAATTCACCCCTCCACTTT
TRBV6-4	-	TRBJ2-1	-	CASSDLGGTNEQFF	TGTGCCAGCAGTGACTTAGGAGGGACGAATGAGCAGTTCTTC
TRBV5-4	TRBD2	TRBJ2-1	-	CASSLGGTSGRGNEQFF	TGTGCCAGCAGCTTGGGAGGGACTAGCGGGAGGGGTAATGAGCAGTTCTTC
TRBV29-1	TRBD2	TRBJ2-7	-	CSVDGGRAGEQYF	TGCAGCGTTGATGGCGGGAGGGCCGGGGAGCAGTACTTC
TRBV6-1	-	TRBJ1-2	-	CASSELGPEDGYTF	TGTGCCAGCAGTGAATTGGGTCCGGAGGATGGCTACACCTTC
TRBV27	-	TRBJ1-2	once	CASSSNPGNGYTF	TGTGCCAGCAGTTCTAATCCAGGGAACGGCTACACCTTC
TRBV11-2	-	TRBJ1-6	-	CASSLGTALTSPLHF	TGTGCCAGCAGCTTAGGGACAGCGCTTACTTCACCCCTCCACTTT
TRBV27	-	TRBJ2-3	-	CASSLSVPLVLDTQYF	TGTGCCAGCAGTTTATCGGTTCCTCTAGTTCTCGATACGCAGTATTTT
TRBV6-1	-	TRBJ1-2	-	CASRSLNYGYTF	TGTGCCAGCAGATCTCTTAACTATGGCTACACCTTC
TRBV18	-	TRBJ1-1	-	CASSPGQGAEAFF	TGTGCCAGCTCACCCGGCCAGGGCGCTGAAGCTTTCTTT
TRBV9	-	TRBJ2-2	-	CASSVAANTGELFF	TGTGCCAGCAGCGTAGCCGCGAACACCGGGGAGCTGTTTTTT
TRBV5-4	-	TRBJ1-6	-	CASSLRTDYNSPLHF	TGTGCCAGCAGCTTGCGGACAGATTATAATTCACCCCTCCACTTT
TRBV5-4	TRBD1	TRBJ1-4	-	CASSLPRGQGQSEKLFF	TGTGCCAGCAGCTTGCCCCGGGGACAGGGTCAGAGCGAAAAACTGTTTTTT
TRBV28	TRBD1	TRBJ1-2	-	CASSSGGGTGSGGYTF	TGTGCCAGCAGTTCAGGGGGGGGGACAGGGTCGGGTGGCTACACCTTC